A single sample gave rise to the 11 T cell receptor beta chains below, sequenced in a study of breast tumors, draining lymph nodes, adjacent tissues. TCRdb re-called the multiplex PCR reads through MiXCR, storing one row per CDR3 protein. The table lists approximately 120,000 distinct CDR3 sequences, 21% of them singletons, with about 2% in the top ten. Axillary draining lymph nodes of breast cancer patients supplied the node samples. Sequencing was carried out using axillary lymph node tissue. Every receptor here comes from a female donor with breast cancer. Some clones in this sample may be carry-over from other donors' samples.

The chain has TRBV7-9 and TRBJ1-1, with 10 bases that match TRBD1. The CDR3 runs to 15 residues. Germline V CDR1 and CDR2: SEHNR, FQNEAQ (reference sequence). Trimming cost V 5 bases and J 5 bases; bases outside gene matches: 8. CDR3 nucleotides: TGTGCCAGCAGCCCCGACAGGGGGCTTAGAACTGAAGCTTTCTTT. Protein product: CASSPDRGLRTEAFF.

In this sample, this clonotype turned up many times. This sequence joins TRBV7-3 and TRBJ2-1, with 10 bases identical to TRBD1. Per the germline V gene, CDR1 is SGHTA and CDR2 is FQGTGA. The CDR3 loop spans 17 amino acids. Trimming cost V 5 bases and J 6 bases; bases outside gene matches: 13. CDR3 residues: CASSRRDRGSLGNEQFF. CDR3 DNA: TGTGCCAGCAGCCGCCGGGACAGGGGAAGTCTCGGCAATGAGCAGTTCTTC.

About this clonotype: Being one base from a much bigger clone, this may be a read error. The J gene is TRBJ2-5, the V gene TRBV16; D might be TRBD1 or TRBD2, each matching 5 bases. Germline V CDR1 and CDR2: KGHSY, FQNENV. V was shortened by 0 bases and J by 2 bases, with 19 bases between the two germline ends. The CDR3 runs 18 residues. CDR3 loop: CASSQSGKGQRGQETQYF. CDR3 nucleotide sequence: TGTGCCAGCAGCCAATCGGGCAAGGGGCAGCGAGGGCAAGAGACCCAGTACTTC.

This clonotype was detected ten times or more. The rearrangement joins TRBV2 to TRBJ1-6, with a weak D call TRBD1 (5 bases). The CDR3 is 16 residues long. The V gene's germline CDR1 is SNHLY and CDR2 FYNNEI. The V gene lost 4 bases and the J gene lost 7 bases, with 17 bases spanning the gap. The CDR3 region has the DNA TGTGCCAGCAGTGGGGACGCATCCGATTGGAATTCACCCCTCCACTTT. This encodes CASSGDASDWNSPLHF.

This clonotype was counted at least ten times. V and J are TRBV5-4 and TRBJ2-3; D unresolved. CDR1 SGHNT and CDR2 YYREEE come from the germline V gene (reference sequence). The CDR3 runs to 14 residues. Trimming removed 2 bases from V and 6 bases from J, with 13 bases in between. The CDR3 nucleotides read TGTGCCAGCAGCTTCCGAGCAGGAACGGATACGCAGTATTTT. As protein: CASSFRAGTDTQYF.

The chain carries TRBV27 and TRBJ1-5; no firm D call. V dropped 5 bases and J dropped 5 bases, with 13 bases sitting between them. The length of the CDR3 is 14 residues. The germline V gene has CDR1 MNHEY and CDR2 SMNVEV (reference sequence). CDR3 region: CASSQDENYQPQHF. The CDR3 region has the DNA TGTGCCAGCAGTCAGGACGAGAATTATCAGCCCCAGCATTTT.

This clonotype has at least ten counts. This chain joins TRBV24-1 and TRBJ2-1; TRBD2 agrees at 9 bases. V dropped 3 bases and J dropped 6; count of bases not matched to a gene: 5. The CDR3 loop spans 15 amino acids. CDR1 is KGHDR, CDR2 SFDVKD, per germline. For the CDR3, the DNA is TGTGCCACCAGTGATGGTGCGACTAGCGGCAATGAGCAGTTCTTC. Its translation: CATSDGATSGNEQFF.

About this clonotype itself: A much larger clone sits a single nucleotide away, making a read error possible. V gene TRBV5-1 combines with J gene TRBJ2-3; no firm D call. The CDR3 extends over 13 amino acids. Germline V gene lookup returns CDR1 SGHRS and CDR2 YFSETQ. The CDR3 DNA reads as TGCGCCGGCAGCACGGACCTCACAGATACGCAGTATTTT. It specifies CAGSTDLTDTQYF.

This clonotype was observed many times. This rearrangement joins TRBV6-1 to TRBJ2-7; 8 positions agree with TRBD2. The CDR3 consists of 16 residues. Germline CDR1 is MNHNS and CDR2 is SASEGT. V shed 7 bases and J 1 base; nucleotides not matched to a gene: 12. CDR3 sequence: CASKPLSGSESYEQYF. For the CDR3, the DNA is TGTGCCAGCAAGCCCCTAAGCGGGAGTGAATCCTACGAGCAGTACTTC.

V usage is TRBV27 and J usage is TRBJ2-5; perhaps TRBD1 as D (7 bases). Trimming left V 2 bases short and J 4 bases short, with 11 bases between. The CDR3 totals 14 residues. CDR1 MNHEY and CDR2 SMNVEV come from the germline V gene (reference sequence). CDR3 sequence: CASSLGQGGETQYF. The CDR3 DNA follows: TGTGCCAGCAGTTTAGGGCAGGGGGGAGAGACCCAGTACTTC.

This clonotype came up many times. CDR3: CATSDTGTSISTDTQYF. The CDR3 DNA reads TGTGCCACCAGTGACACCGGGACTAGCATCAGCACAGATACGCAGTATTTT. The chain employs TRBV24-1 and TRBJ2-3, with 9 bases that match TRBD2. CDR3 length: 17 amino acids. The trim removed 4 bases at V and 0 bases at J, leaving 7 bases unmatched. The germline V gene has CDR1 KGHDR and CDR2 SFDVKD.